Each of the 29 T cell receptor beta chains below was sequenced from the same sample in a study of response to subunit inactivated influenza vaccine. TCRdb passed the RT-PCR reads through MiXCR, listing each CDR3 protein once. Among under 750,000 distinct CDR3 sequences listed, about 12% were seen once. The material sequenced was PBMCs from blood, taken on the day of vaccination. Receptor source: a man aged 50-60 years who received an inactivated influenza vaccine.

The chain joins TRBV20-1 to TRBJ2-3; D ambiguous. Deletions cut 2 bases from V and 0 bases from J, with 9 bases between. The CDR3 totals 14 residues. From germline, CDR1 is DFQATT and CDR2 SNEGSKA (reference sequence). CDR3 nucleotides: TGCAGTGCTAGATCCGGTCGGAGCACAGATACGCAGTATTTT. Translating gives CSARSGRSTDTQYF.

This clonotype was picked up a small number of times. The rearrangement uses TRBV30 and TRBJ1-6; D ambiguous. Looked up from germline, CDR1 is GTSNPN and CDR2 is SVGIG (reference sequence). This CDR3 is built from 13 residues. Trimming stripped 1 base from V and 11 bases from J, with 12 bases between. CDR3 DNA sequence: TGTGCCTGGAGTGGCGACACTCTTACACCCCTCCACTTT. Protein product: CAWSGDTLTPLHF.

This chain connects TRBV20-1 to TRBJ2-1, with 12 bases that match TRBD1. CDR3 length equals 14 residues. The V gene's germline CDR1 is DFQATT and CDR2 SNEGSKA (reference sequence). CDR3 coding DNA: TGCACCGTTCGGGACAGGGGGCCGTACAATGAGCAGTTCTTC. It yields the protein CTVRDRGPYNEQFF.

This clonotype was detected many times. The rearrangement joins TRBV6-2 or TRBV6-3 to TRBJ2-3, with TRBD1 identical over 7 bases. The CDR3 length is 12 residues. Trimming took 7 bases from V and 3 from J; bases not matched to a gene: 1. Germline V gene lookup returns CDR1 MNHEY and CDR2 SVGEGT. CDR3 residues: CASKQGTDTQYF. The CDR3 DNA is TGTGCCAGCAAACAGGGGACAGATACGCAGTATTTT.

In DNA, the CDR3 is TGTGCCAGCACCCGACCGGGACACGGGTTAGATACGCAGTATTTT. This encodes CASTRPGHGLDTQYF. The rearrangement links TRBV12-3 or TRBV12-4 to TRBJ2-3, with D perhaps TRBD1 (6 bases). The CDR3 extends over 15 amino acids. V was cut by 7 bases and J by 5 bases, with 19 bases left in between.

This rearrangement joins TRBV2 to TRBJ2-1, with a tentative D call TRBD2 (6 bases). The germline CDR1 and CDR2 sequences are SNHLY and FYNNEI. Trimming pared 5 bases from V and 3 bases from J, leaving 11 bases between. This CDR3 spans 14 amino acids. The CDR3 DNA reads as TGTGCCAGCAGTAGGCTAGCGATCTACAATGAGCAGTTCTTC. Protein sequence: CASSRLAIYNEQFF.

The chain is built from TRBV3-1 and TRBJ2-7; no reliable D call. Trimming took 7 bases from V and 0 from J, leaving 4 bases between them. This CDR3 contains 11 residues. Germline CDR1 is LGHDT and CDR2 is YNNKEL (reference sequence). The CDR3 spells CASILSYEQYF. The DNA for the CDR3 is TGTGCCAGCATCCTCTCCTACGAGCAGTACTTC.

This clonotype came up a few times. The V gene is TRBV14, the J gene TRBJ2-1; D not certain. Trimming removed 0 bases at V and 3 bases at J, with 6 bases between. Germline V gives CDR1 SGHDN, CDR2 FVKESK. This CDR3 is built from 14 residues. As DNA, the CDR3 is TGTGCCAGCAGCCAAGATACTATCTACAATGAGCAGTTCTTC. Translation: CASSQDTIYNEQFF.

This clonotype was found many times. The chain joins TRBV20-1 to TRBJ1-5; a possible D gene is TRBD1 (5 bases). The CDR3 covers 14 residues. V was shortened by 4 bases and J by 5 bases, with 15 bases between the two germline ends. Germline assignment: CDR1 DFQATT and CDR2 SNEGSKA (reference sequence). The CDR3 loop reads CSATDGTADQPQHF. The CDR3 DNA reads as TGCAGTGCTACCGACGGGACGGCGGATCAGCCCCAGCATTTT.

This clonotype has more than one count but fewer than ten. This CDR3 is CASSDGRATRAFF. The CDR3 DNA reads as TGTGCCAGCAGTGATGGCAGGGCTACTCGAGCTTTCTTT. V and J are TRBV2 and TRBJ1-1, with D possibly TRBD1 on 5 matching bases. V gave up 3 bases and J gave up 10 bases, with 15 bases separating them. Germline V gene lookup returns CDR1 SNHLY and CDR2 FYNNEI. The CDR3 loop spans 13 amino acids.

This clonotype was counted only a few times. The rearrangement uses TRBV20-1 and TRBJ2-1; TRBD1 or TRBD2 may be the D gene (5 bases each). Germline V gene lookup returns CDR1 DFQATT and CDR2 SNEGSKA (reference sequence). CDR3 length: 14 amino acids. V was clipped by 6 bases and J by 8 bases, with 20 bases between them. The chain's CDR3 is CSATGTLRLDEQFF. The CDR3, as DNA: TGCAGTGCGACCGGGACCCTGCGATTAGATGAGCAGTTCTTC.

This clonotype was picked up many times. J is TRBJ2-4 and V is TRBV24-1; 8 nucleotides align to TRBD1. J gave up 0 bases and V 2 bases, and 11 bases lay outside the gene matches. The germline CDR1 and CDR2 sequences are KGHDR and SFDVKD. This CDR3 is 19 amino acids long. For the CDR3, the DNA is TGTGCCACCAGTGATTCGGCAGGGGGCCCCCAACTAGCCAAAAACATTCAGTACTTC. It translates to CATSDSAGGPQLAKNIQYF.

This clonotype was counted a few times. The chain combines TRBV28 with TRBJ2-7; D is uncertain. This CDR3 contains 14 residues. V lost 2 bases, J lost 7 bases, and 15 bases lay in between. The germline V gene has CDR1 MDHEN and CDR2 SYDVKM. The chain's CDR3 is CASSLLDPKHEQYF. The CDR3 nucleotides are TGTGCCAGCAGTTTACTAGACCCAAAACATGAGCAGTACTTC.

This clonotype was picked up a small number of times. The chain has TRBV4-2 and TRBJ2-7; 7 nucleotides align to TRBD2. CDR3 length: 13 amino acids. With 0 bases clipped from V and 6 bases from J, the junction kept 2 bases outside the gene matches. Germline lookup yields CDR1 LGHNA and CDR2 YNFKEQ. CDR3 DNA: TGTGCCAGCAGCCAAGAGGGGGGGGGCGAGCAGTACTTC. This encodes CASSQEGGGEQYF.

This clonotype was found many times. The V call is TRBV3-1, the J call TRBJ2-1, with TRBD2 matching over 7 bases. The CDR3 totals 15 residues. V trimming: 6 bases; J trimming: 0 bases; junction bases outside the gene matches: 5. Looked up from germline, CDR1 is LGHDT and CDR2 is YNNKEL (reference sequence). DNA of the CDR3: TGTGCCAGCAGGGGACTATCGAGCTCCTACAATGAGCAGTTCTTC. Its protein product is CASRGLSSSYNEQFF.

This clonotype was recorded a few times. In DNA form, the CDR3 reads TGTGCCAGCAGTTTAGGGGGGGCCCTCTCTGGGGCCAACGTCCTGACTTTC. Translated, it gives CASSLGGALSGANVLTF. The V gene is TRBV12-3 or TRBV12-4, the J gene TRBJ2-6; D may be TRBD1 or TRBD2 (6 bases each). The CDR3 sequence is 17 residues long. Trimming cost V 1 base and J 0 bases, with 10 bases left between them.

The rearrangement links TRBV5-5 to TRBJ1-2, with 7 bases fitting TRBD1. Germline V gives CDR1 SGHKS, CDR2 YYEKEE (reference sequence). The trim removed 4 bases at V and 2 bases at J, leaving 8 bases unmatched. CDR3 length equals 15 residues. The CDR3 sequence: CASSPGWDRNYGYTF. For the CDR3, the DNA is TGTGCCAGCAGCCCCGGTTGGGACAGAAACTATGGCTACACCTTC.

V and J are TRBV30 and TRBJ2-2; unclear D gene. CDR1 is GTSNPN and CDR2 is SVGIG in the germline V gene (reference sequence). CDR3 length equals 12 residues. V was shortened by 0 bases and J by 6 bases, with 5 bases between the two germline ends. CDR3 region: CAWSVPPGELFF. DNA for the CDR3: TGTGCCTGGAGTGTACCCCCCGGGGAGCTGTTTTTT.

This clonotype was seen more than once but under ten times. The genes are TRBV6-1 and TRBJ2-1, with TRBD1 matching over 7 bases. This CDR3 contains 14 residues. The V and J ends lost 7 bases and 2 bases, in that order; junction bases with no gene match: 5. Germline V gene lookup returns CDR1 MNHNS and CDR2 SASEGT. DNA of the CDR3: TGTGCCAGCACTCCGGGACAGCCCTACAATGAGCAGTTCTTC. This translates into CASTPGQPYNEQFF.

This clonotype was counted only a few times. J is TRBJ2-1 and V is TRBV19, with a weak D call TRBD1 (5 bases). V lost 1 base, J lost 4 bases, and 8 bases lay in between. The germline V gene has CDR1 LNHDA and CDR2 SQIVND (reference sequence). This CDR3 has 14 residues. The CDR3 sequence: CASSIVAGYNEQFF. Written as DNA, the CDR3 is TGTGCCAGTAGTATAGTGGCAGGGTACAATGAGCAGTTCTTC.

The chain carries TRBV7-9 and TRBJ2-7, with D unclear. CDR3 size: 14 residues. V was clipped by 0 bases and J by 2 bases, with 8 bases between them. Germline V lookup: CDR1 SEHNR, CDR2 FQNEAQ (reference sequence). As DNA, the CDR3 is TGTGCCAGCAGCTTAGCTTTGGCACCCTACGAGCAGTACTTC. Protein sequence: CASSLALAPYEQYF. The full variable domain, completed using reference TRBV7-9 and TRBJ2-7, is DTGVSQNPRHKITKRGQNVTFRCDPISEHNRLYWYRQTLGQGPEFLTYFQNEAQLEKSRLLSDRFSAERPKGSFSTLEIQRTEQGDSAMYLCASSLALAPYEQYFGPGTRLTVT.

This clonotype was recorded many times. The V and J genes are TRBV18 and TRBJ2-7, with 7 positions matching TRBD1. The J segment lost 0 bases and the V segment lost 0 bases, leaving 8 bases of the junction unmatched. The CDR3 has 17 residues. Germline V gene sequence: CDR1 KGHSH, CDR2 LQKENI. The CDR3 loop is CASSPPPATGASYEQYF. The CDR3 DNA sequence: TGTGCCAGCTCACCACCGCCGGCAACAGGGGCCTCCTACGAGCAGTACTTC.

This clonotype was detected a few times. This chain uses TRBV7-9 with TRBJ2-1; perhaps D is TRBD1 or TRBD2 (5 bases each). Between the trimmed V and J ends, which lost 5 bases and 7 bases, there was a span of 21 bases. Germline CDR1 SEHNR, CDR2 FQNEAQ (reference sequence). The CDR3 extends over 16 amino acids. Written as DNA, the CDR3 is TGTGCCAGCAGCCCACCCCTCCGGGACCGACCAAATGAGCAGTTCTTC. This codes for CASSPPLRDRPNEQFF.

CDR3 in amino acids: CASTVPDNTRETQYF. DNA for the CDR3: TGTGCCAGCACCGTACCGGACAATACGAGGGAGACCCAGTACTTC. This chain joins TRBV5-6 and TRBJ2-5, with a possible D match to TRBD1 (5 bases). Germline assignment: CDR1 SGHDT and CDR2 YYEEEE. The CDR3 is 15 amino acids. V was trimmed by 6 bases and J by 5 bases, leaving 20 bases between them. Variable domain in full (rest from reference TRBV5-6 and TRBJ2-5): DAGVTQSPTHLIKTRGQQVTLRCSPKSGHDTVSWYQQALGQGPQFIFQYYEEEERQRGNFPDRFSGHQFPNYSSELNVNALLLGDSALYLCASTVPDNTRETQYFGPGTRLLVL.

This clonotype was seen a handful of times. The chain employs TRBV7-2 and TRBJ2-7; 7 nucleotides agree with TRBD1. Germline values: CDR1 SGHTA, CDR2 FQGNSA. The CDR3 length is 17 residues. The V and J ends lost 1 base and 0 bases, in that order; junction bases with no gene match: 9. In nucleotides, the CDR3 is TGTGCCAGCAGCTTAGTTTGGGACAGATTTTTCTCCTACGAGCAGTACTTC. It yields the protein CASSLVWDRFFSYEQYF. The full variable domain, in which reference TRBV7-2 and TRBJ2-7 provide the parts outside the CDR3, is GAGVSQSPSNKVTEKGKDVELRCDPISGHTALYWYRQSLGQGLEFLIYFQGNSAPDKSGLPSDRFSAERTGGSVSTLTIQRTQQEDSAVYLCASSLVWDRFFSYEQYFGPGTRLTVT.

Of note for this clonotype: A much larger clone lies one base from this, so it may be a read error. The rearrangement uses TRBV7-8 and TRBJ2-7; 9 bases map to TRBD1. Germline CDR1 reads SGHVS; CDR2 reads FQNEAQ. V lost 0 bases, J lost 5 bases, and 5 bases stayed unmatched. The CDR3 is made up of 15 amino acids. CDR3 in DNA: TGTGCCAGCAGCTTAGCGGAACAGGGGGCAAACGAGCAGTACTTC. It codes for CASSLAEQGANEQYF.

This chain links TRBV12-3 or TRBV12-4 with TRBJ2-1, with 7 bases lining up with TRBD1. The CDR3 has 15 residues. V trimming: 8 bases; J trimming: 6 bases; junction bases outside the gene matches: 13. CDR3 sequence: CASVSEGAEGNEQFF. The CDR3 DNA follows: TGTGCCAGCGTCTCTGAGGGGGCGGAAGGCAATGAGCAGTTCTTC.

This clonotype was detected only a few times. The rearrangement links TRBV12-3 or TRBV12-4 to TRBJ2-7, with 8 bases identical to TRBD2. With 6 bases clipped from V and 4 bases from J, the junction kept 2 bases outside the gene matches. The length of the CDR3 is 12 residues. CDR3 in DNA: TGTGCCAGCAGCAGACTAGCGTACGAGCAGTACTTC. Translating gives CASSRLAYEQYF.

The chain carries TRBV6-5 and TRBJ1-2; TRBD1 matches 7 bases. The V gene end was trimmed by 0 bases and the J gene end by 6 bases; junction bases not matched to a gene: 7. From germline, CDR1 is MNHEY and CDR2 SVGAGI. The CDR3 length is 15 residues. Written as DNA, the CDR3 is TGTGCCAGCAGTTACTCATACAGGGGTTTAAATGGCTACACCTTC. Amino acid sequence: CASSYSYRGLNGYTF.